This T cell receptor (beta chain) was retrieved from a study of T cell changes during pregnancy in multiple sclerosis. Sequenced by immunoSEQ multiplex PCR; TCRdb stores in-frame clones only, minus some. The sample shows around 100,000 clones, almost 95% of them seen only once. The origin of this receptor is a female donor with multiple sclerosis, enrolled in a pregnancy study. The sample here was peripheral blood, taken after pregnancy.

CDR3 sequence: CASTRVSGGTSSYNEQFF. The CDR3 nucleotides are TGTGCCAGCACGCGGGTAAGCGGGGGGACGAGCTCCTACAATGAGCAGTTCTTC. This sequence joins TRBV5-5 and TRBJ2-1; 9 bases line up with TRBD2. CDR3 length equals 18 residues. Germline CDR1 and CDR2: SGHKS and YYEKEE (reference sequence). J gave up 0 bases and V 6 bases, and 13 bases lay outside the gene matches.